This T cell receptor (beta chain) was found in a study of blood T cell repertoires in COVID-19 (dated by TCRdb to the early 2020s). Looking at the study overall: Samples from collaborators originated in the United States, Italy and Spain and spanned both the acute and convalescent phases of COVID-19. The prospective study material was composed of cDNA or gDNA derived from T cells, B-cell-depleted T cells, or PBMCs. The dataset comprised deeply sampled blood TCRbeta repertoires from subjects exposed to, actively infected with, or recovered from COVID-19. The repertoires were released in a freely available public database meant as a resource for research on the immune response to SARS-CoV-2. The samples were drawn from two sources: the first 160 participants of the ongoing ImmuneRACE study, and 1,200 or so subjects contributed by 6 global collaborators. Sample metadata almost always included a de-identified subject ID, COVID-19 status, age in years and sex. Where HLA class I and class II types were available, the types were taken from metadata supplied by the sample provider, not from assay-based typing. The paper's findings and limits, for the study overall: Clinical and demographic metadata were provided uncurated, with the amount varying by source and participant.

Participants in the prospective study were enrolled through a virtual design, were aged roughly 18 to 90 years, and lived in roughly 24 United States geographic areas. To assign participants to cohorts, the prospective study relied on clinical history that participants themselves reported in a screening survey and a study questionnaire. A participant counted as exposed if, within 2 weeks of entering the study, that participant had been in contact with someone who had a PCR-confirmed or clinician-diagnosed COVID-19 case. Mobile phlebotomists in the prospective study collected whole blood, serum and a nasopharyngeal or oropharyngeal swab from every participant. Prospective study participants could optionally give additional blood draws and questionnaires over a roughly two-month period. Blood samples from the prospective study were shipped frozen or at room temperature prior to DNA extraction. V gives up 4 bases and J gives up 5 bases, and the segment between their germline ends measures 14 bases. CDR1 and CDR2, looked up from the germline V gene (reference sequence), are MNHEY and SMNVEV. Reading from cysteine to phenylalanine, the CDR3 counts 14 amino acids. The entry retains the CDR3 DNA only, 42 bases that are in frame from base 1.

TCRbeta CDR3 regions were amplified from genomic DNA by means of the immunoSEQ Assay, a bias-controlled multiplex PCR. The authors processed their data as follows. Nucleated cell counts per sample were estimated from amplification of reference gene primers within the assay. To quantify the absolute abundance of each unique TCRbeta CDR3 rearrangement, sequence reads were collapsed and filtered. For each sample, productive Simpson clonality was calculated as the square root of Simpson's diversity index over productive rearrangements. Here the immuneACCESS table is served through TCRdb, limited to in-frame sequences with V and J called. Missing clones are a known gap in these copies; in checked studies unresolved V genes cover under half, and the rest lacks a known reason. The DNA was the basis for D and trimming; V, J and clone size are from that table. Counted in this sample were roughly 230,000 clones; roughly 84% of them appeared once. The ten largest make up 6.6% of the sample.

Remarks on this clone: The antigen it binds to is not known. Base qualities were left out, and no much larger clone turns up one base away.

Sequencing input: PBMCs or T cells enriched from blood (not recorded which). This receptor was obtained from a woman in her fifties or sixties who had been exposed to COVID-19. The receptor chain draws on TRBV27 and TRBJ1-1; matching of 5 bases hints at TRBD1 as the D gene. CDR3 reads: CASSSGSVVTEAFF. The nucleotides are TGTGCCAGCAGTTCAGGGTCTGTAGTTACTGAAGCTTTCTTT.